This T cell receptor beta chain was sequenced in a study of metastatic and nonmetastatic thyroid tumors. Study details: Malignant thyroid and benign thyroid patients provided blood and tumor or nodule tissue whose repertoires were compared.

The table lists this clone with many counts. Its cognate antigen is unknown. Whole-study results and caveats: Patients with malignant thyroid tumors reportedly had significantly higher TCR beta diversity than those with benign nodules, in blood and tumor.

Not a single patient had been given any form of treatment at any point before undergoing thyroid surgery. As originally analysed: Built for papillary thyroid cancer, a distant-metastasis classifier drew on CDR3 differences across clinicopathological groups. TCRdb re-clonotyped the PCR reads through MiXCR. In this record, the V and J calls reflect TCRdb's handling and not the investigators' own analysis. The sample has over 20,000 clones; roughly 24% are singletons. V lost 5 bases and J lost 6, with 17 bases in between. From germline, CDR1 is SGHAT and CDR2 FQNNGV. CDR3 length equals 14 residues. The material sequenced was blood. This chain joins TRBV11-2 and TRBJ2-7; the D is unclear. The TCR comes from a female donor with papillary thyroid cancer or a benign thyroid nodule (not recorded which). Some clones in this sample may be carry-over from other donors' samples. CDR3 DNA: TGTGCCAGCAGCGTCTCCGGGTCCCACGGCGAGCAGTACTTC. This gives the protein CASSVSGSHGEQYF. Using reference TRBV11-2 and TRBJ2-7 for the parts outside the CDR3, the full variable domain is EAGVAQSPRYKIIEKRQSVAFWCNPISGHATLYWYQQILGQGPKLLIQFQNNGVVDDSQLPKDRFSAERLKGVDSTLKIQPAKLEDSAVYLCASSVSGSHGEQYFGPGTRLTVT.